Presented here are 20 T cell receptor beta chains from one specimen sequenced in a study of T cell responses to AZD1222 COVID-19 vaccine. The table came from immunoSEQ multiplex PCR; TCRdb's copy has only in-frame clones and leaves some out. The table has 85,000 to 100,000 clones, around 84% seen once. This material consisted of peripheral blood, taken on day 0 of AZD1222 vaccination. The origin of the receptors is an adult in good health.

Only a few counts were recorded for this clone. The rearrangement links TRBV27 to TRBJ2-7, with D possibly being TRBD2 (7 bases). The CDR3 has 14 amino acids. The germline V and J ends were trimmed by 3 bases and 3 bases, with 12 bases remaining between them. Germline CDR1 and CDR2: MNHEY and SMNVEV (reference sequence). The CDR3 coding sequence is TGTGCCAGCAGTTTTGGGGGGGCAAACTACGAGCAGTACTTC. Encoded protein: CASSFGGANYEQYF.

This clone has just one count. Here the CDR3 reads CATSRDRSSYEQYF. The DNA for the CDR3 is TGTGCCACCAGCAGAGATAGGTCATCCTACGAGCAGTACTTC. This chain connects TRBV15 to TRBJ2-7; D unclear. The CDR3 runs 14 residues. Per germline, CDR1 LNHNV and CDR2 YYDKDF (reference sequence). V shed 0 bases and J shed 1 base, with 7 bases lying between them.

The chain couples TRBV4-2 to TRBJ1-2; the match to TRBD1 covers 8 bases. Germline V CDR1 and CDR2: LGHNA, YNFKEQ. The CDR3 is 14 residues long. V lost 3 bases, J lost 7 bases, and 7 bases stayed unmatched. The CDR3 DNA follows: TGTGCCAGCAGCCAGGGAGACAGGGGTTCTGGCTACACCTTC. This sequence encodes CASSQGDRGSGYTF.

V gene TRBV11-2 combines with J gene TRBJ2-1; tentative D call: TRBD2 (6 bases). The V gene lost 5 bases and the J gene lost 7 bases, with 12 bases spanning the gap. The germline gives CDR1 SGHAT, CDR2 FQNNGV. The CDR3 is made up of 13 amino acids. The CDR3 loop is CASSPPRGNEQFF. The CDR3 nucleotides read TGTGCCAGCAGCCCCCCCCGGGGGAATGAGCAGTTCTTC.

The chain is built from TRBV10-3 and TRBJ2-3; 12 nucleotides match TRBD2. Per germline, CDR1 ENHRY and CDR2 SYGVKD. V trimming: 2 bases; J trimming: 3 bases; junction bases outside the gene matches: 3. The CDR3 spans 16 residues. The CDR3 sequence is CAISERGTSGTDTQYF. DNA for the CDR3: TGTGCCATCAGTGAGAGGGGGACTAGCGGGACAGATACGCAGTATTTT.

J is TRBJ2-6 and V is TRBV3-1 (or the pseudogene TRBV3-2), with TRBD1 identical over 9 bases. Germline lookup yields CDR1 LGHDT and CDR2 YNNKEL (reference sequence). Trimming removed 4 bases from V and 4 bases from J; junction bases left unmatched: 8. There are 17 residues in the CDR3. The CDR3 sequence is CASSLPYRGPGANVLTF. CDR3 sequence (DNA): TGTGCCAGCAGCCTCCCCTACAGGGGGCCAGGGGCCAACGTCCTGACTTTC.

This clone was counted many times. The rearrangement joins TRBV10-2 to TRBJ1-3; no clear D. Germline-derived CDR1 and CDR2 are WSHSY and SAAADI. Trimming removed 4 bases from V and 0 bases from J, with 7 bases in between. The CDR3 sequence is 14 residues long. In DNA, the CDR3 is TGCGCCAGCAGTGTTGGAAACTCTGGAAACACCATATATTTT. Translation: CASSVGNSGNTIYF.

Notes on this clone: Other DNA sequences in the sample encode the same CDR3. The J gene is TRBJ1-2, the V gene TRBV30; D perhaps matches TRBD1 (5 bases). The CDR3 extends over 12 amino acids. CDR1 GTSNPN and CDR2 SVGIG come from the germline V gene (reference sequence). Trimming cost V 2 bases and J 4 bases, with 8 bases left between them. The CDR3 DNA reads as TGTGCCTGGAGTCAAGGGACCTATGGCTACACCTTC. The encoded protein is CAWSQGTYGYTF.

The CDR3 loop reads CASSLISGRTEAFF. The CDR3 DNA follows: TGTGCCAGCAGCTTAATTTCTGGCAGGACTGAAGCTTTCTTT. The chain links TRBV7-3 to TRBJ1-1, with D uncertain. The CDR3 has 14 amino acids. Germline values: CDR1 SGHTA, CDR2 FQGTGA. V was pared by 1 base and J by 5 bases, with 11 bases between.

This sequence joins TRBV7-9 and TRBJ2-7; 9 positions agree with TRBD2. CDR1 and CDR2 (germline): SEHNR, FQNEAQ (reference sequence). The V segment lost 5 bases and the J segment 7 bases; nucleotides outside the gene matches: 12. This CDR3 is built from 15 residues. The CDR3 DNA reads as TGTGCCAGCAGCGCGATGATTAGCGGGGGTCAAGAGCAGTACTTC. It yields the protein CASSAMISGGQEQYF.

This chain links TRBV5-1 with TRBJ2-7; D is perhaps TRBD2 (7 bases). V was trimmed by 4 bases and J by 3 bases, leaving 20 bases between them. The CDR3 is 16 amino acids. The germline CDR1 and CDR2 sequences are SGHRS and YFSETQ. CDR3 DNA: TGCGCCAGCAGCCTCCTAGGGGGGGCTTCCAACTACGAGCAGTACTTC. It yields the protein CASSLLGGASNYEQYF.

This clone has only one observation. This chain uses TRBV28 with TRBJ1-2; TRBD1 is a possible D gene (5 bases). Germline V gives CDR1 MDHEN, CDR2 SYDVKM. The CDR3 totals 14 residues. The V gene lost 2 bases and the J gene lost 4 bases, with 11 bases spanning the gap. The CDR3 DNA is TGTGCCAGCAGTTTAGGGACCGAGGCCTATGGCTACACCTTC. Protein sequence: CASSLGTEAYGYTF.

V is TRBV6-5 and J is TRBJ2-7, with no clear D. V was shortened by 6 bases and J by 3 bases, with 6 bases between the two germline ends. The CDR3 length is 11 residues. Germline lookup yields CDR1 MNHEY and CDR2 SVGAGI. This chain's CDR3 is CASRQGYEQYF. CDR3 sequence (DNA): TGTGCCAGCAGACAAGGCTACGAGCAGTACTTC.

This clone showed up just a few times. This sequence joins TRBV3-1 (or the pseudogene TRBV3-2) and TRBJ2-1; 7 bases line up with TRBD2. The CDR3 sequence is 15 residues long. With V trimmed by 1 base and J by 4 bases, 4 bases remained unmatched. The germline gives CDR1 LGHDT, CDR2 YNNKEL (reference sequence). The CDR3 is CASSQGWGGYNEQFF. CDR3 nucleotide sequence: TGTGCCAGCAGCCAAGGGTGGGGAGGGTACAATGAGCAGTTCTTC.

The CDR3 here is CASRGGGVYNEQFF. For the CDR3, the DNA is TGTGCCAGCAGGGGCGGCGGGGTTTACAATGAGCAGTTCTTC. The V gene is TRBV2, the J gene TRBJ2-1, with D tentatively TRBD2 (6 bases). V was cut by 6 bases and J by 4 bases, with 13 bases left in between. The germline V gene encodes CDR1 SNHLY and CDR2 FYNNEI. CDR3 length: 14 amino acids.

The chain carries TRBV10-2 and TRBJ1-1, with unresolved D. V dropped 7 bases and J dropped 4 bases, with 10 bases sitting between them. The CDR3 sequence is 12 residues long. The germline CDR1 and CDR2 sequences are WSHSY and SAAADI. Here the CDR3 reads CASKAGITEAFF. CDR3 nucleotides: TGCGCCAGCAAAGCGGGGATCACTGAAGCTTTCTTT.

The rearrangement joins TRBV11-2 to TRBJ2-7; D is perhaps TRBD1 (6 bases). The ends were cut back, 3 bases at V and 4 bases at J, with 19 bases in the middle. CDR1 and CDR2 from the germline V gene are SGHAT and FQNNGV. The CDR3 runs 16 residues. As DNA, the CDR3 is TGTGCCAGCAGCTTGGACGGACAGACCTTTGGGTACGAGCAGTACTTC. This codes for CASSLDGQTFGYEQYF.

V gene TRBV27 combines with J gene TRBJ2-7, with a tentative D call TRBD1 (6 bases). Germline lookup yields CDR1 MNHEY and CDR2 SMNVEV (reference sequence). Trimming pared 8 bases from V and 3 bases from J, leaving 11 bases between. CDR3 length: 12 amino acids. The CDR3 nucleotides read TGTGCCAGCTCCTCAGGGGTCTACGAGCAGTACTTC. The encoded protein is CASSSGVYEQYF.

The gene calls are TRBV7-2 and TRBJ2-7; TRBD1 matches 8 bases. The CDR3 sequence is 18 residues long. The V segment lost 1 base and the J segment 1 base; nucleotides outside the gene matches: 12. From germline, CDR1 is SGHTA and CDR2 FQGNSA. The CDR3 nucleotides read TGTGCCAGCAGCTTAGGGACAGGGTTCTTTCGAGGGTCCTACGAGCAGTACTTC. Amino acids: CASSLGTGFFRGSYEQYF.

This CDR3 reads CASNSASGMRETQYF. CDR3 bases: TGTGCCAGCAATAGTGCTAGCGGGATGAGGGAGACCCAGTACTTC. The rearrangement links TRBV2 to TRBJ2-5, with 9 bases that match TRBD2. The CDR3 sequence is 15 residues long. J gave up 5 bases and V 7 bases, and 11 bases lay outside the gene matches. Germline V gene sequence: CDR1 SNHLY, CDR2 FYNNEI. The full variable domain, in which reference TRBV2 and TRBJ2-5 provide the parts outside the CDR3, is EPEVTQTPSHQVTQMGQEVILRCVPISNHLYFYWYRQILGQKVEFLVSFYNNEISEKSEIFDDQFSVERPDGSNFTLKIRSTKLEDSAMYFCASNSASGMRETQYFGPGTRLLVL.